This TCR beta chain was captured in a study of T cell repertoires in cytomegalovirus infection. Study in general: From public TCR beta signatures came an indication of both CMV infection and matching HLA type.

Deletions cut 0 bases from V and 10 bases from J, with 24 bases between. Germline values: CDR1 DFQATT, CDR2 SNEGSKA (reference sequence). The CDR3 is made up of 16 amino acids. Study results and caveats: Cumulative frequency of public TCR beta families picked out carriers of CMV plus the relevant HLA. The study found HLA-C-restricted CMV-specific TCR beta clonotypes dominating the ex vivo response.

MiXCR was run by TCRdb on the reads, yielding one entry per CDR3 protein. The data show 400,000 or so distinct CDR3 sequences, approximately 31% seen once. A note on this clonotype: Its antigen remains unknown.

The sequence was obtained from a human donor in good health (CMV status not recorded). Some clones in this sample may be carry-over from other donors' samples. Sample: PBMCs. J is TRBJ1-2 and V is TRBV20-1, with D unclear. Written as DNA, the CDR3 is TGCAGTGCTAGAGATGTTGGACTCCCTCAGTCTATGGACTACACCTTC. Its translation is CSARDVGLPQSMDYTF.